This record looks at one T cell receptor (beta chain) sequence and its context. The target antigen is unknown. Germline lookup yields CDR1 SEHNR and CDR2 FQNEAQ (reference sequence). The trim removed 3 bases at V and 2 bases at J, leaving 11 bases unmatched. CDR3 size: 17 residues. This sample was included in a study of Ad26.COV2.S vaccination and SARS-CoV-2 variants. Looking at the study overall: Intramuscularly, Ad26.COV2.S was given either once or twice, 56 days apart.

Repertoires were generated with immunoSEQ multiplex PCR, while TCRdb's copy carries only in-frame clones and drops some. The sample lists some 500,000 clones, nearly 90% occurring once. Treatment denoted: about 20 received Ad26.COV2.S at low or high dose, single or two shots; 5 received placebo; per-sample allocation not given. Sampling was done on day 63 after the first vaccine or placebo injection. The study used a vaccine consisting of an Ad26 vector that expressed Wuhan-strain SARS-CoV-2 spike. Whole-study findings and limits: Reportedly, after vaccination the spike-specific CD8+ and CD4+ T cell responses displayed substantial breadth.

This chain uses TRBV7-9 with TRBJ1-1, with TRBD1 matching 8 bases. Sequences were derived from peripheral blood, sampled in a trial of Ad26.COV2.S vaccine versus placebo. The TCR was taken from a person between 18 and 59 years old who received the Ad26.COV2.S COVID-19 vaccine or a placebo. The CDR3 spells CASSFDDRQGSNTEAFF. CDR3 nucleotides: TGTGCCAGCAGCTTCGACGACCGACAGGGGTCCAACACTGAAGCTTTCTTT.